This TCR beta chain was found in a study of OX40 agonist ivuxolimab in advanced cancers. Clones were sequenced by immunoSEQ multiplex PCR, and TCRdb holds only the in-frame ones, with some missing. The top ten clones hold about a sixth of a sample with 35,000 to 40,000 clones, roughly 80% of them seen once. Here the sequenced sample was CD4+ or CD8+ T cells sorted from blood, taken in a trial of the OX40 agonist ivuxolimab. The clonotype originates from an adult with an advanced solid tumor such as melanoma, head and neck, liver or kidney cancer.

For the CDR3, the DNA is TGCGCCAGCAGCGTCCCGGGGGACACAGATACGCAGTATTTT. The encoded protein is CASSVPGDTDTQYF. V is TRBV4-1 and J is TRBJ2-3, with D perhaps matching TRBD2 (6 bases). The CDR3 extends over 14 amino acids. V shed 5 bases and J shed 2 bases, with 11 bases lying between them. From germline, CDR1 is MGHRA and CDR2 YSYEKL.